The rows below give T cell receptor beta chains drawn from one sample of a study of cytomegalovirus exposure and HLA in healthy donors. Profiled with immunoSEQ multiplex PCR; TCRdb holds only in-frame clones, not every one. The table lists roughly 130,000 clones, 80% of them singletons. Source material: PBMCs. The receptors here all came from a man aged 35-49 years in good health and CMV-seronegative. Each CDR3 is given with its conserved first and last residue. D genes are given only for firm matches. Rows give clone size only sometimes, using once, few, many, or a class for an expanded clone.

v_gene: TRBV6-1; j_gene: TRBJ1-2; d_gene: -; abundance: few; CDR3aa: CASRTGRQSYGYTF; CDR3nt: TGTGCCAGCAGAACAGGACGACAGAGCTATGGCTACACCTTC
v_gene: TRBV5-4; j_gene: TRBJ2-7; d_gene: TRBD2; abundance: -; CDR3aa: CASSLILAGGDLVQYF; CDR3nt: TGTGCCAGCAGCTTAATCCTAGCGGGGGGGGACCTCGTACAGTACTTC
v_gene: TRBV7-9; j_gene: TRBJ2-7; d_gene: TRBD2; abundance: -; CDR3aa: CASSLGGAGGDEQYF; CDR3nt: TGTGCCAGCAGCTTAGGTGGGGCGGGAGGCGACGAGCAGTACTTC
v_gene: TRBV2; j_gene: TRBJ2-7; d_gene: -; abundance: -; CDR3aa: CASRRDSTYEQYF; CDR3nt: TGTGCCAGCAGAAGGGACTCTACCTACGAGCAGTACTTC
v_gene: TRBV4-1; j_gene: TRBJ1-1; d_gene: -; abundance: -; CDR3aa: CASSQQGGHTEAFF; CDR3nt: TGCGCCAGCAGCCAGCAGGGAGGGCACACTGAAGCTTTCTTT
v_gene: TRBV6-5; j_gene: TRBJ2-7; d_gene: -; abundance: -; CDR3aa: CASRGRIHEQYF; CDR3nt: TGTGCCAGCAGGGGGCGCATCCACGAGCAGTACTTC
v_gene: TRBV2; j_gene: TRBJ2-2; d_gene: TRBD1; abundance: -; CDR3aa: CANRIGTANTGELFF; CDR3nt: TGTGCAAACCGGATTGGGACAGCGAACACCGGGGAGCTGTTTTTT
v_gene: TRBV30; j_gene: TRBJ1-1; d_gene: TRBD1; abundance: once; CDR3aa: CAWGPTGLNTEAFF; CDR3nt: TGTGCCTGGGGCCCGACAGGGTTGAACACTGAAGCTTTCTTT
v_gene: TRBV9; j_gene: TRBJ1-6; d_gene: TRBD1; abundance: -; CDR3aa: CASSPRQGNSPLHF; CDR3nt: TGTGCCAGCAGCCCGCGACAGGGAAATTCACCCCTCCACTTT
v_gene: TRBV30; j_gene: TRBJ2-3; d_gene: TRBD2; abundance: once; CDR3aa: CAWGPGLAGDTQYF; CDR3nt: TGTGCCTGGGGGCCGGGACTAGCGGGGGATACGCAGTATTTT
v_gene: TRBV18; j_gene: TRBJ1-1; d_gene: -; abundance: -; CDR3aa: CASSPDRMNTEAFF; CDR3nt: TGTGCCAGCTCACCCGACAGGATGAACACTGAAGCTTTCTTT
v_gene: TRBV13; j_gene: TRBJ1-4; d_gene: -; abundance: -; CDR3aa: CASSQTVGKLFF; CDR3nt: TGTGCCAGCAGCCAGACAGTTGGAAAACTGTTTTTT
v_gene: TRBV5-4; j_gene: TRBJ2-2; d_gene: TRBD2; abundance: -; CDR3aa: CASSSPGGRGGTGELFF; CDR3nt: TGTGCCAGCAGCTCGCCGGGGGGGCGAGGCGGCACCGGGGAGCTGTTTTTT
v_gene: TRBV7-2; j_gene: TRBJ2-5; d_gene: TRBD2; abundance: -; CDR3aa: CASSRLAGGETQYF; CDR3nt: TGTGCCAGCAGCCGACTAGCGGGAGGGGAGACCCAGTACTTC
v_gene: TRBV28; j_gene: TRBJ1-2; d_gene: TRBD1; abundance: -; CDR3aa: CASSLPGTGGNYGYTF; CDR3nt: TGTGCCAGCAGTTTGCCCGGGACAGGGGGTAACTATGGCTACACCTTC
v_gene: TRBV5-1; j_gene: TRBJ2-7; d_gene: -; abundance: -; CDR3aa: CASSAGTVRYEQYF; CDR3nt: TGCGCCAGCAGCGCCGGGACTGTGCGCTACGAGCAGTACTTC
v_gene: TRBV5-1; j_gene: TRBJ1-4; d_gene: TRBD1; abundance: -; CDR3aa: CASSLTQGPEKLFF; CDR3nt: TGCGCCAGCAGCTTGACACAGGGGCCAGAAAAACTGTTTTTT
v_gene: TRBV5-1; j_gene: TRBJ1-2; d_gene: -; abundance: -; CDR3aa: CASSLAGQRTNYGYTF; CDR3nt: TGCGCCAGCAGCTTGGCCGGACAGAGAACTAACTATGGCTACACCTTC
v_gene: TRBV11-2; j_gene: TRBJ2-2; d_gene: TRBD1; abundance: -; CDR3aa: CASNSQGAANTGELFF; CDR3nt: TGTGCCAGCAATAGCCAGGGGGCGGCGAACACCGGGGAGCTGTTTTTT
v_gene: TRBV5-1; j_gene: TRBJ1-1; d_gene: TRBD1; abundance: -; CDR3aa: CASSETGMNTEAFF; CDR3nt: TGCGCCAGCAGCGAGACAGGGATGAACACTGAAGCTTTCTTT
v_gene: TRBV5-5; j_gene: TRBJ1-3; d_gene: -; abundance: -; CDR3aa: CASSFNPASSGNTIYF; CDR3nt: TGTGCCAGCAGCTTTAACCCCGCGAGCTCTGGAAACACCATATATTTT
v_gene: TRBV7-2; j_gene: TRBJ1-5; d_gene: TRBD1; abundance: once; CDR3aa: CASSLGQGWQPQHF; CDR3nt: TGTGCCAGCAGCTTAGGACAGGGCTGGCAGCCCCAGCATTTT
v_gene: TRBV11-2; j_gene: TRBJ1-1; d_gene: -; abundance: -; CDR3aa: CASSLVGRGKNTEAFF; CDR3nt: TGTGCCAGCAGCTTAGTGGGCAGGGGTAAGAACACTGAAGCTTTCTTT
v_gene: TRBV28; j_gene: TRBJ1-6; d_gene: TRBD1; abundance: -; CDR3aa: CASTIGQGDSPLHF; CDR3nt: TGTGCCAGCACCATAGGACAGGGCGATTCACCCCTCCACTTT
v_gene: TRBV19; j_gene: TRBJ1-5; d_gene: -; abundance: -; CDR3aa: CASSNQDTNQPQHF; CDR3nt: TGTGCCAGTAGTAACCAGGATACAAATCAGCCCCAGCATTTT
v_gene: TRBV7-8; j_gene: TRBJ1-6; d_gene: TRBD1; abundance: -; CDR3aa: CASSSGQGVDSPLHF; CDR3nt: TGTGCCAGCAGCTCCGGACAGGGAGTTGATTCACCCCTCCACTTT
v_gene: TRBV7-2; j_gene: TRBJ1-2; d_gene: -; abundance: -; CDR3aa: CASSLTQAGAGGYTF; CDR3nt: TGTGCCAGCAGCTTAACCCAGGCGGGGGCGGGTGGCTACACCTTC
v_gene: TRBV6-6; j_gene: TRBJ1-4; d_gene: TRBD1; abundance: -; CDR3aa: CASSWTGGDLDEKLFF; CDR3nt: TGTGCCAGCAGTTGGACAGGGGGCGATCTGGATGAAAAACTGTTTTTT
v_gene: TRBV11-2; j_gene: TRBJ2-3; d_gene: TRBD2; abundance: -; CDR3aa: CASGSGITDTQYF; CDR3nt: TGTGCCAGTGGTAGCGGGATCACAGATACGCAGTATTTT
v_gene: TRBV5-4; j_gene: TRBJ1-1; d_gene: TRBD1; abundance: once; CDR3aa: CASSLIQGVPAFF; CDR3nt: TGTGCCAGCAGCTTGATCCAGGGGGTACCAGCTTTCTTT
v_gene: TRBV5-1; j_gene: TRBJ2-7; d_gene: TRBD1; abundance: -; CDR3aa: CASSLGTGSEQYF; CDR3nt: TGCGCCAGCAGCTTGGGGACAGGGTCCGAGCAGTACTTC
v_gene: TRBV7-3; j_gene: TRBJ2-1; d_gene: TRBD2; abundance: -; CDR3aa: CASSSYSGGAYNEQFF; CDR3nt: TGTGCCAGCAGCTCCTATAGCGGGGGCGCCTACAATGAGCAGTTCTTC
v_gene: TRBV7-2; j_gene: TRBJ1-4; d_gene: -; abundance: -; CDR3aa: CASSQSGGDSRSEKLFF; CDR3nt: TGTGCCAGCAGCCAATCGGGGGGTGACAGCCGTAGTGAAAAACTGTTTTTT
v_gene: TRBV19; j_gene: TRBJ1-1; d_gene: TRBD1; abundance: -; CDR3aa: CASSKGQALEAFF; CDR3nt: TGTGCCAGTAGCAAAGGACAGGCCCTTGAAGCTTTCTTT
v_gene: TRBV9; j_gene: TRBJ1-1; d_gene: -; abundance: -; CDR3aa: CASSSTGYNTEAFF; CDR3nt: TGTGCCAGCAGCTCGACAGGCTATAACACTGAAGCTTTCTTT
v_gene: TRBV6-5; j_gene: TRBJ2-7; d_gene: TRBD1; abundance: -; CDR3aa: CASSYDRDGSYEQYF; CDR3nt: TGTGCCAGCAGTTACGACAGGGACGGCTCCTACGAGCAGTACTTC
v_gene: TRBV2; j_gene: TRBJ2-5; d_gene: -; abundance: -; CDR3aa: CASSEGPPTQYF; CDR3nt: TGTGCCAGCAGTGAAGGGCCTCCAACCCAGTACTTC
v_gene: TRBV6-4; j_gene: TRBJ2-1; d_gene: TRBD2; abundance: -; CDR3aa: CASSPSGASSYNEQFF; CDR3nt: TGTGCCAGCAGCCCAAGCGGGGCAAGCTCCTACAATGAGCAGTTCTTC
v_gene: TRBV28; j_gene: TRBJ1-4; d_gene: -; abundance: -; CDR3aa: CASLAGAREKLFF; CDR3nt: TGTGCCAGCTTAGCGGGGGCGCGGGAAAAACTGTTTTTT
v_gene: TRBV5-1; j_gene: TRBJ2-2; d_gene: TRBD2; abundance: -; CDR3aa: CASSPLSGINTGELFF; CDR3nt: TGCGCCAGCAGCCCCCTTAGCGGGATAAACACCGGGGAGCTGTTTTTT
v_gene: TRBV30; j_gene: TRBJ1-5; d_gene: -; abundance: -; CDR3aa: CAWSVLAGTKPQHF; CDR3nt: TGTGCCTGGAGTGTACTGGCTGGTACTAAGCCCCAGCATTTT
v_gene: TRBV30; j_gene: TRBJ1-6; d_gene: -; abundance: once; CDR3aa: CAWSLTGSPLHF; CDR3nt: TGTGCCTGGAGTTTGACAGGCTCACCCCTCCACTTT
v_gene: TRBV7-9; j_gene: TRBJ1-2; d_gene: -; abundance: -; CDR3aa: CASSLAEAYGYTF; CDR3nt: TGTGCCAGCAGCTTAGCGGAGGCCTATGGCTACACCTTC
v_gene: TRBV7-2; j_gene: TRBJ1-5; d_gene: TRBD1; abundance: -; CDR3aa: CASNVRGMSNQPQHF; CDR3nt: TGTGCCAGCAACGTCAGGGGGATGAGCAATCAGCCCCAGCATTTT
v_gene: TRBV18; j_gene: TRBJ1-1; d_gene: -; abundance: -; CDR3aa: CASSPYGRDTEAFF; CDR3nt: TGTGCCAGCTCACCATACGGGAGGGACACTGAAGCTTTCTTT
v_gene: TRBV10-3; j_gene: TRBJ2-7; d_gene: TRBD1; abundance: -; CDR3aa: CAIRQGGSYEQYF; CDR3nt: TGTGCCATCAGACAGGGGGGCTCCTACGAGCAGTACTTC
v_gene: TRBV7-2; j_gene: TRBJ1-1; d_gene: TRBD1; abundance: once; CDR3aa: CASSVTGYEAFF; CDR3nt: TGTGCCAGCAGCGTGACAGGGTATGAAGCTTTCTTT
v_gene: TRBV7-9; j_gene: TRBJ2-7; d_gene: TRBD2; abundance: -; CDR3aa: CASSLWFASGRTSEQYF; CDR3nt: TGTGCCAGCAGCTTATGGTTCGCTAGCGGGAGAACTAGCGAGCAGTACTTC
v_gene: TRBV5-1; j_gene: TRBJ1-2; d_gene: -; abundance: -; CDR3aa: CASSPGGLNYGYTF; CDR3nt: TGCGCCAGCAGCCCGGGAGGTCTTAACTATGGCTACACCTTC
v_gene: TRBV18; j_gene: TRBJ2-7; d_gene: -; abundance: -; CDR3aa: CASSPGRYGNYEQYF; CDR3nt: TGTGCCAGCTCACCGGGGCGATACGGTAACTACGAGCAGTACTTC
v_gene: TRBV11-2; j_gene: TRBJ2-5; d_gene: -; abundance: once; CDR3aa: CASSLVGRVRETQYF; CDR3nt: TGTGCCAGCAGCTTAGTTGGCAGGGTTAGAGAGACCCAGTACTTC
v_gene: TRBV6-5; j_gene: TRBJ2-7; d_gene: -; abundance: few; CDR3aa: CASSYRRDGTYEQYF; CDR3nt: TGTGCCAGCAGTTACCGGAGGGACGGCACCTACGAGCAGTACTTC
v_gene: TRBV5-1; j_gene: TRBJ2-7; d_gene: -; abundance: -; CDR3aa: CASSSGVPISYEQYF; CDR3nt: TGCGCCAGCAGCTCAGGGGTCCCAATATCCTACGAGCAGTACTTC
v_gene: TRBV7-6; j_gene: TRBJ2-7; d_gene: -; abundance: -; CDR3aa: CASSLEVASSYEQYF; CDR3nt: TGTGCCAGCAGCTTAGAGGTAGCTAGCTCCTACGAGCAGTACTTC
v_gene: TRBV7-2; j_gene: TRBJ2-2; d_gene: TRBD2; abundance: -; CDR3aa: CASSLTSGSFNTGELFF; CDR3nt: TGTGCCAGCAGCTTAACTAGCGGGAGCTTTAACACCGGGGAGCTGTTTTTT